These 18 T cell receptor beta chains share one sample of origin, sequenced in a study of Ad26.COV2.S vaccination and SARS-CoV-2 variants. The treatment is: 15 to 20 received Ad26.COV2.S at low or high dose, single or two shots; a few received placebo; per-sample allocation not given. Sampling occurred on day 63 after the first vaccine or placebo injection. Profiling relied on immunoSEQ multiplex PCR, and the TCRdb table lists in-frame clones only, not all of them. The sample has around 370,000 clones; roughly 84% are singletons. The specimen comprised peripheral blood, sampled in a trial of Ad26.COV2.S vaccine versus placebo. These receptors were collected from a person between 18 and 65 years old who received the Ad26.COV2.S COVID-19 vaccine or a placebo.

The chain employs TRBV10-1 and TRBJ2-7; 9 positions agree with TRBD2. This CDR3 is built from 18 residues. The germline gives CDR1 WNHNN, CDR2 SYGVQD (reference sequence). The ends lost 0 bases at V and 5 bases at J; junction bases unmatched: 14. The CDR3 DNA reads TGCGCCAGCAGTGAGTCCTCGCTAGCGGGATCGCCGCTGGACGAGCAGTACTTC. Translation gives CASSESSLAGSPLDEQYF.

V usage is TRBV11-2 and J usage is TRBJ2-7; D gene ambiguous. Germline CDR1 and CDR2: SGHAT and FQNNGV. The CDR3 is made up of 14 amino acids. V lost 1 base to trimming and J lost 0 bases, with 7 bases between them. The CDR3 is CASSLVLPSYEQYF. CDR3 DNA: TGTGCCAGCAGCTTAGTTTTGCCCTCCTACGAGCAGTACTTC.

This sequence joins TRBV6-6 and TRBJ2-2, with unresolved D. Per the germline V gene, CDR1 is MNHNY and CDR2 is SVGAGI (reference sequence). The V gene lost 4 bases and the J gene lost 5 bases, with 14 bases spanning the gap. This CDR3 comprises 15 residues. The DNA for the CDR3 is TGTGCCAGCAGTTCTTACACAACAGAAACCGGGGAGCTGTTTTTT. Amino acids: CASSSYTTETGELFF.

The V gene is TRBV3-1 (or the pseudogene TRBV3-2), the J gene TRBJ2-3; 9 bases agree with TRBD2. From germline, CDR1 is LGHDT and CDR2 YNNKEL (reference sequence). V lost 7 bases and J lost 2; bases outside the gene matches: 4. This CDR3 has 14 amino acids. The CDR3 protein is CASTLAGSTDTQYF. The DNA for the CDR3 is TGTGCCAGCACGCTAGCGGGGTCCACAGATACGCAGTATTTT.

The chain uses TRBV2 and TRBJ2-7; TRBD1 aligns across 8 bases. The J segment lost 0 bases and the V segment lost 5 bases, leaving 6 bases of the junction unmatched. Germline V lookup: CDR1 SNHLY, CDR2 FYNNEI. CDR3 length: 15 residues. CDR3 residues: CASSPDRASSYEQYF. The CDR3 DNA reads as TGTGCCAGCAGTCCGGACAGGGCCAGCTCCTACGAGCAGTACTTC.

In this sample, this clone turned up many times. J is TRBJ1-3 and V is TRBV2; D unclear. This CDR3 is built from 16 residues. With 2 bases removed from V and 0 bases from J, the gap between germline ends came to 11 bases. CDR1 and CDR2 from the germline V gene are SNHLY and FYNNEI. CDR3 bases: TGTGCCAGCAGTGAACAGAGAAGCAGCTCTGGAAACACCATATATTTT. It yields the protein CASSEQRSSSGNTIYF. Full variable domain (missing parts from reference TRBV2 and TRBJ1-3): EPEVTQTPSHQVTQMGQEVILRCVPISNHLYFYWYRQILGQKVEFLVSFYNNEISEKSEIFDDQFSVERPDGSNFTLKIRSTKLEDSAMYFCASSEQRSSSGNTIYFGEGSWLTVV.

The genes are TRBV28 and TRBJ1-2, with D maybe TRBD1 (6 bases). Germline assignment: CDR1 MDHEN and CDR2 SYDVKM. Trimming pared 4 bases from V and 4 bases from J, leaving 19 bases between. CDR3 size: 16 residues. In DNA, the CDR3 is TGTGCCAGCAGTTGGGGTCCCATGGGAGGGGGCTATGGCTACACCTTC. It yields the protein CASSWGPMGGGYGYTF.

The CDR3 DNA sequence: TGTGCCAGCAGCGGGGCCGGGGGAATCTTGTCAGATACGCAGTATTTT. This encodes CASSGAGGILSDTQYF. This chain connects TRBV19 to TRBJ2-3; TRBD2 aligns across 7 bases. The J segment lost 4 bases and the V segment lost 9 bases, leaving 16 bases of the junction unmatched. This CDR3 comprises 16 residues. Looked up from germline, CDR1 is LNHDA and CDR2 is SQIVND (reference sequence). The variable domain in full, with the rest retrieved from reference TRBV19 and TRBJ2-3, is DGGITQSPKYLFRKEGQNVTLSCEQNLNHDAMYWYRQDPGQGLRLIYYSQIVNDFQKGDIAEGYSVSREKKESFPLTVTSAQKNPTAFYLCASSGAGGILSDTQYFGPGTRLTVL.

The J gene is TRBJ2-7, the V gene TRBV27, with a weak D call TRBD1 (6 bases). V was trimmed by 4 bases and J by 2 bases, leaving 15 bases between them. The CDR3 sequence is 15 residues long. Germline V gene data show CDR1 as MNHEY and CDR2 as SMNVEV (reference sequence). CDR3 sequence (DNA): TGTGCCAGCAGTTCAGGGGCGCTGGTAGCCTACGAGCAGTACTTC. This codes for CASSSGALVAYEQYF.

The chain uses TRBV6-5 and TRBJ1-2; possibly TRBD1 for D (5 bases). Germline V CDR1 and CDR2: MNHEY, SVGAGI. The CDR3 runs to 14 residues. The ends were cut back, 5 bases at V and 4 bases at J, with 14 bases in the middle. The CDR3 spells CASSPPGRLYGYTF. The CDR3 DNA follows: TGTGCCAGCAGTCCCCCGGGGCGCCTCTATGGCTACACCTTC.

The chain couples TRBV3-1 (or the pseudogene TRBV3-2) to TRBJ1-1; D gene unclear. The CDR3 length is 14 residues. The germline CDR1 and CDR2 sequences are LGHDT and YNNKEL (reference sequence). Trimming removed 4 bases from V and 1 base from J, with 10 bases in between. CDR3 coding DNA: TGTGCCAGCAGCCTATCACTGAGGAACACTGAAGCTTTCTTT. Amino acids: CASSLSLRNTEAFF.

This CDR3 is CASHNYRGRFNQPQHF. CDR3 nucleotide sequence: TGTGCCAGTCATAATTACAGGGGGCGATTTAATCAGCCCCAGCATTTT. The chain employs TRBV19 and TRBJ1-5; 9 positions agree with TRBD1. J was trimmed by 4 bases and V by 8 bases; bases with no gene match: 12. This CDR3 is 16 amino acids long. The V gene's germline CDR1 is LNHDA and CDR2 SQIVND (reference sequence).

The rearrangement uses TRBV4-1 and TRBJ2-7, with unresolved D. Trimming removed 1 base at V and 2 bases at J, with 9 bases between. The germline V gene has CDR1 MGHRA and CDR2 YSYEKL. This CDR3 contains 14 residues. The CDR3 loop reads CASSQVGQTYEQYF. The DNA of the CDR3 is TGCGCCAGCAGCCAAGTCGGGCAGACCTACGAGCAGTACTTC.

The V call is TRBV5-6, the J call TRBJ2-7; possible D gene TRBD2, 6 bases. Trimming shortened V by 2 bases and J by 2 bases, and 23 bases separated the two germline ends. CDR1 SGHDT and CDR2 YYEEEE come from the germline V gene. The CDR3 sequence is 18 residues long. CDR3 amino acids: CASSFNARDPLSTYEQYF. The CDR3 nucleotides read TGTGCCAGCAGCTTTAACGCGCGGGACCCCCTCTCCACCTACGAGCAGTACTTC.

The gene calls are TRBV28 and TRBJ2-7; 10 bases align to TRBD2. CDR1 and CDR2 (germline): MDHEN, SYDVKM. V was clipped by 3 bases and J by 5 bases; unmatched bases: 10. There are 16 residues in the CDR3. The CDR3 here is CASSLLAGARGDEQYF. For the CDR3, the DNA is TGTGCCAGCAGTTTGCTAGCGGGAGCCCGTGGCGACGAGCAGTACTTC.

The chain links TRBV10-1 to TRBJ2-3, with 9 bases that match TRBD1. Trimming at V came to 5 bases and at J to 3 bases, leaving 9 bases not matched to a gene. CDR1 is WNHNN and CDR2 is SYGVQD in the germline V gene (reference sequence). The CDR3 has 16 residues. The CDR3 DNA sequence: TGCGCCAGCAGTACAGCGACAGGGGGGTATACAGATACGCAGTATTTT. It yields the protein CASSTATGGYTDTQYF.

The rearrangement joins TRBV27 to TRBJ1-4; D unclear. V was pared by 8 bases and J by 6 bases, with 16 bases between. The CDR3 length is 14 residues. Germline CDR1 MNHEY, CDR2 SMNVEV (reference sequence). The DNA of the CDR3 is TGTGCCAGCCGATACAGTACGAGAGATGAAAAACTGTTTTTT. It specifies CASRYSTRDEKLFF.

This clone was seen only once. The gene calls are TRBV5-6 and TRBJ2-2; 11 nucleotides agree with TRBD2. CDR3 length equals 16 residues. The germline V gene encodes CDR1 SGHDT and CDR2 YYEEEE. The trim removed 0 bases at V and 5 bases at J, leaving 3 bases unmatched. The CDR3 sequence is CASSLELAGGTGELFF. The CDR3 DNA follows: TGTGCCAGCAGCTTGGAGCTAGCGGGGGGTACCGGGGAGCTGTTTTTT.